Sequencing of this T cell receptor (beta chain) was carried out in a study of identical twins. Through template switching, a universal primer site was introduced, and the cDNA contained unique molecular identifiers. TCRdb recomputed calls from the 5' RACE reads with MiXCR, one row per CDR3 protein. The sample holds roughly 500,000 distinct CDR3 sequences, under 25% seen once. Germline lookup yields CDR1 MNHEY and CDR2 SVGAGI. Deletions cut 0 bases from V and 6 bases from J, with 11 bases between. CDR3 size: 15 residues. These sequences were also reported in another study, on T cells expressing NK-cell markers. That report adds: Seropositivity for HCMV was found in seven of the eight sequenced donors, with one seronegative. Also leading the CD3+CD56-NKG2C+ fraction in a handful of donors were these clonotypes.

The rearrangement joins TRBV6-5 to TRBJ2-2; no clear D gene. The specimen sequenced was CD4+ T cells sorted from blood. The TCR originated in a woman under 30 in good health. CDR3 region: CASSYSGAAPGELFF. The CDR3 nucleotides are TGTGCCAGCAGTTACTCTGGCGCCGCACCCGGGGAGCTGTTTTTT.